Shown below are 27 T cell receptor beta chains from a single sample sequenced in a study of blood T cell repertoires in COVID-19. Profiled with immunoSEQ multiplex PCR; TCRdb holds only in-frame clones, not every one. The sample holds fewer than 200,000 clones; less than 85% are singletons and the top ten take under 4.5%. The specimen sequenced was PBMCs or T cells enriched from blood (not recorded which). These receptors all stem from a woman aged 45-65 years who had recovered from COVID-19.

The V call is TRBV7-9, the J call TRBJ1-1, with 7 bases matching TRBD1. The length of the CDR3 is 14 residues. J gave up 8 bases and V 5 bases, and 11 bases lay outside the gene matches. Per the germline V gene, CDR1 is SEHNR and CDR2 is FQNEAQ (reference sequence). CDR3 sequence: CASSPSGTAKEAFF. The CDR3 bases are TGTGCCAGCAGCCCATCCGGGACAGCGAAAGAAGCTTTCTTT.

The chain uses TRBV3-1 (or the pseudogene TRBV3-2) and TRBJ1-1, with D uncertain. The length of the CDR3 is 16 residues. The V gene's germline CDR1 is LGHDT and CDR2 YNNKEL (reference sequence). V gave up 1 base and J gave up 0 bases, with 12 bases separating them. CDR3 sequence reads: CASSQGRGVMNTEAFF. The CDR3, as DNA: TGTGCCAGCAGCCAAGGTCGGGGAGTAATGAACACTGAAGCTTTCTTT.

The chain is built from TRBV2 and TRBJ1-6, with TRBD1 identical over 9 bases. This CDR3 has 18 residues. Germline loops: CDR1 SNHLY, CDR2 FYNNEI. Trimming cost V 6 bases and J 3 bases; bases outside gene matches: 12. The CDR3 protein is CASRAKGQGLDYNSPLHF. As DNA, the CDR3 is TGTGCCAGCAGGGCGAAGGGACAGGGTTTGGACTATAATTCACCCCTCCACTTT.

There are a few counts of this clone. This chain connects TRBV7-2 to TRBJ1-5; TRBD1 matches 8 bases. This CDR3 has 14 amino acids. Trimming cost V 5 bases and J 4 bases; bases outside gene matches: 4. The germline V gene encodes CDR1 SGHTA and CDR2 FQGNSA. The CDR3 DNA sequence: TGTGCCAGCAGCGTACGGACAGGGAATCAGCCCCAGCATTTT. Its protein product is CASSVRTGNQPQHF.

To note about this clone: A read error may explain this, as a much larger clone is one base away. Other DNA sequences in this specimen translate into the identical CDR3. The CDR3 reads CASSFNNSPLHF. DNA of the CDR3: TGTGCCAGCAGCTTTAATAATTCACCCCTCCACTTT. The chain employs TRBV11-2 and TRBJ1-6; D gene unclear. Germline V gives CDR1 SGHAT, CDR2 FQNNGV. CDR3 size: 12 residues. Deletions cut 3 bases from V and 5 bases from J, with 2 bases between.

V gene TRBV28 combines with J gene TRBJ2-7, with 7 bases aligning to TRBD1. The CDR3 is 14 amino acids. Looked up from germline, CDR1 is MDHEN and CDR2 is SYDVKM. Trimming removed 4 bases from V and 12 bases from J; junction bases left unmatched: 15. As DNA, the CDR3 is TGTGCCAGCAGTTCCTCCGGGACAGATCGACTTCGGTACGTC. This translates into CASSSSGTDRLRYV.

V and J are TRBV4-3 and TRBJ1-2; D is unclear. The V and J ends lost 5 bases and 3 bases respectively, with 10 bases between them. Germline CDR1 and CDR2: LGHNA and YSLEER. The length of the CDR3 is 13 residues. The CDR3 here is CASSSDWDYGYTF. The CDR3 region has the DNA TGCGCCAGCAGCTCCGACTGGGACTATGGCTACACCTTC.

This chain connects TRBV18 to TRBJ1-3, with 8 bases fitting TRBD1. Germline values: CDR1 KGHSH, CDR2 LQKENI. This CDR3 contains 15 residues. Losses at the gene ends were 4 bases for V and 1 base for J; bases not matched to a gene: 3. CDR3 sequence (DNA): TGTGCCAGCTCACACGACAGGGGATCTGGAAACACCATATATTTT. This gives the protein CASSHDRGSGNTIYF. Complete variable domain (other parts from reference TRBV18 and TRBJ1-3): NAGVMQNPRHLVRRRGQEARLRCSPMKGHSHVYWYRQLPEEGLKFMVYLQKENIIDESGMPKERFSAEFPKEGPSILRIQQVVRGDSAAYFCASSHDRGSGNTIYFGEGSWLTVV.

The rearrangement uses TRBV7-9 and TRBJ1-3; possible D gene TRBD1, 6 bases. Between the trimmed V and J ends, which lost 5 bases and 4 bases, there was a span of 21 bases. This CDR3 spans 17 amino acids. Germline V gene data show CDR1 as SEHNR and CDR2 as FQNEAQ (reference sequence). The CDR3 sequence: CASSKGEGHRGGNTIYF. The CDR3 nucleotides read TGTGCCAGCAGCAAAGGGGAGGGACACAGAGGAGGAAACACCATATATTTT.

This clone was detected only a few times. The rearrangement uses TRBV9 and TRBJ1-4, with a possible D match to TRBD1 (6 bases). Germline lookup yields CDR1 SGDLS and CDR2 YYNGEE. The CDR3 runs to 15 residues. V was pared by 3 bases and J by 5 bases, with 14 bases between. Written as DNA, the CDR3 is TGTGCCAGCAGCGCCAACGGGCAGGGGAATGAAAAACTGTTTTTT. This gives the protein CASSANGQGNEKLFF.

In this sample, this clone turned up once. The chain recombines TRBV3-1 (or the pseudogene TRBV3-2) with TRBJ2-3; 9 bases line up with TRBD1. CDR1 and CDR2 (germline): LGHDT, YNNKEL (reference sequence). The CDR3 covers 13 residues. After removal of 6 bases from V and 6 bases from J, the junction contained 4 bases not matched to a gene. The CDR3, as DNA: TGTGCCAGCAGGGGGACAGGGACCGATACGCAGTATTTT. It encodes CASRGTGTDTQYF.

The J gene is TRBJ2-4, the V gene TRBV30; TRBD2 is a possible D gene (6 bases). This CDR3 comprises 14 residues. Germline assignment: CDR1 GTSNPN and CDR2 SVGIG (reference sequence). Deletions cut 0 bases from V and 5 bases from J, with 11 bases between. CDR3 in DNA: TGTGCCTGGAGTGTACTGCCGGGGGAAAACATTCAGTACTTC. This codes for CAWSVLPGENIQYF.

The chain couples TRBV28 to TRBJ2-7, with TRBD2 as a possible D gene (6 bases). Trimming took off 2 bases at V and 3 bases at J, with 11 bases between the two ends. The CDR3 totals 14 residues. The V gene's germline CDR1 is MDHEN and CDR2 SYDVKM. CDR3 amino acids: CASSLGGKYYEQYV. The CDR3 bases are TGTGCCAGCAGTTTAGGAGGGAAGTACTACGAGCAGTACGTC.

J is TRBJ2-1 and V is TRBV5-5; perhaps TRBD1 as D (5 bases). Trimming cost V 2 bases and J 5 bases, with 14 bases left between them. Per germline, CDR1 SGHKS and CDR2 YYEKEE (reference sequence). The CDR3 runs to 15 residues. The CDR3 DNA reads as TGTGCCAGCAGCTTTGGGCAGGGTGTAGACAATGAGCAGTTCTTC. It encodes CASSFGQGVDNEQFF.

This rearrangement joins TRBV24-1 to TRBJ2-1; 9 bases fit TRBD2. Losses at the gene ends were 4 bases for V and 10 bases for J; bases not matched to a gene: 13. The V gene's germline CDR1 is KGHDR and CDR2 SFDVKD. The CDR3 consists of 16 residues. The CDR3 loop is CATSDPGSSGDGEQFF. CDR3 in DNA: TGTGCCACCAGTGACCCGGGGTCTAGCGGGGACGGGGAGCAGTTCTTC.

This chain uses TRBV5-6 with TRBJ1-5; TRBD1 might be the D (6 bases). The CDR3 is made up of 16 amino acids. Germline V gene sequence: CDR1 SGHDT, CDR2 YYEEEE. The V and J ends lost 9 bases and 0 bases respectively, with 19 bases between them. CDR3 bases: TGTGCCACCAAGAGGGGGGGACAAAATAGCAATCAGCCCCAGCATTTT. Translating it yields CATKRGGQNSNQPQHF.

This chain uses TRBV11-2 with TRBJ1-4; 7 positions match TRBD1. This CDR3 comprises 16 residues. The germline V gene has CDR1 SGHAT and CDR2 FQNNGV. Trimming took 3 bases from V and 6 from J; bases not matched to a gene: 10. CDR3 sequence (DNA): TGTGCCAGCAGCTTCGGTCCCGGGACAGCTTATGAAAAACTGTTTTTT. It codes for CASSFGPGTAYEKLFF.

The rearrangement links TRBV28 to TRBJ1-5; 7 bases are a match to TRBD1. The CDR3 totals 13 residues. CDR1 is MDHEN and CDR2 is SYDVKM in the germline V gene. V lost 4 bases to trimming and J lost 7 bases; unmatched junction nucleotides: 4. In DNA, the CDR3 is TGTGCCAGCAGTTGGGGGACAGAACAGCCCCAGCATTTT. It translates to CASSWGTEQPQHF.

This clone was seen only once. CDR3 in DNA: TGTGCCATCAGTGCCCCGACTACCAACACGAATGAGCAGTTCTTC. This translates into CAISAPTTNTNEQFF. The rearrangement links TRBV10-3 to TRBJ2-1, with TRBD2 as a possible D gene (5 bases). CDR3 length equals 15 residues. Germline V gene lookup returns CDR1 ENHRY and CDR2 SYGVKD. With 4 bases removed from V and 7 bases from J, the gap between germline ends came to 17 bases.

The genes are TRBV7-2 and TRBJ1-5, with D perhaps matching TRBD1 (5 bases). The V gene's germline CDR1 is SGHTA and CDR2 FQGNSA. The CDR3 consists of 16 residues. V was pared by 1 base and J by 6 bases, with 16 bases between. The CDR3 DNA is TGTGCCAGCAGCTTAGATCCGGGTCTCAGGGCTCAGCCCCAGCATTTT. As protein: CASSLDPGLRAQPQHF.

This clone showed up just once. The chain carries TRBV27 and TRBJ1-2, with a possible D match to TRBD1 (6 bases). CDR3 length: 14 amino acids. Trimming stripped 2 bases from V and 3 bases from J, with 10 bases between. CDR1 is MNHEY and CDR2 is SMNVEV in the germline V gene (reference sequence). The CDR3 DNA is TGTGCCAGCAGTTTAAATGGACAGTACTATGGCTACACCTTC. Its translation is CASSLNGQYYGYTF.

V is TRBV7-3 and J is TRBJ1-5; 8 nucleotides line up with TRBD1. This CDR3 comprises 13 residues. CDR1 SGHTA and CDR2 FQGTGA come from the germline V gene. The V gene end was trimmed by 5 bases and the J gene end by 7 bases; junction bases not matched to a gene: 4. CDR3 nucleotide sequence: TGTGCCAGCAGCCGTACAGGGGGGCAGCCCCAGCATTTT. Translating gives CASSRTGGQPQHF.

The chain joins TRBV28 to TRBJ2-7; maybe TRBD2 (7 bases). Germline V gives CDR1 MDHEN, CDR2 SYDVKM. There are 14 residues in the CDR3. V was pared by 1 base and J by 6 bases, with 13 bases between. CDR3 protein: CASSLYPGEGEQYV. The CDR3, as DNA: TGTGCCAGCAGTTTATACCCAGGGGAGGGCGAGCAGTACGTC.

The gene calls are TRBV7-8 and TRBJ1-5, with 8 bases matching TRBD1. V lost 2 bases, J lost 0 bases, and 9 bases stayed unmatched. The CDR3 sequence is 18 residues long. Per the germline V gene, CDR1 is SGHVS and CDR2 is FQNEAQ. The CDR3 sequence: CASSLRFTGTGSNQPQHF. In nucleotides, the CDR3 is TGTGCCAGCAGCTTAAGGTTCACCGGGACAGGTAGCAATCAGCCCCAGCATTTT.

V and J are TRBV3-1 (or the pseudogene TRBV3-2) and TRBJ1-1, with a possible D match to TRBD1 (5 bases). This CDR3 has 12 residues. Trimming shortened V by 4 bases and J by 7 bases, and 10 bases separated the two germline ends. CDR1 and CDR2 from the germline V gene are LGHDT and YNNKEL (reference sequence). The CDR3 sequence: CASSRLGLEAFF. The CDR3 DNA reads TGTGCCAGCAGCCGTTTGGGACTTGAAGCTTTCTTT.

Only one count was recorded for this clone. J is TRBJ2-1 and V is TRBV27; TRBD2 might be the D (5 bases). V lost 4 bases, J lost 8 bases, and 12 bases lay in between. Germline lookup yields CDR1 MNHEY and CDR2 SMNVEV (reference sequence). The CDR3 sequence is 13 residues long. The CDR3: CASSSDLGDEQFF. The DNA for the CDR3 is TGTGCCAGCAGTTCGGACTTAGGAGATGAGCAGTTCTTC.

The chain uses TRBV27 and TRBJ1-5; D unresolved. CDR1 MNHEY and CDR2 SMNVEV come from the germline V gene (reference sequence). V was pared by 0 bases and J by 3 bases, with 9 bases between. This CDR3 spans 15 amino acids. CDR3 protein: CASSLSRSYNQPQHF. The CDR3 coding sequence is TGTGCCAGCAGTTTATCACGCAGTTACAATCAGCCCCAGCATTTT.